What follows is one TCR beta chain and its context. The antigen is unknown. These data originate in a study of glioma-infiltrating T cells. Looked up from germline, CDR1 is SGHRS and CDR2 is YFSETQ. With V trimmed by 4 bases and J by 0 bases, 5 bases remained unmatched. The CDR3 consists of 16 residues. The iRepertoire nested amplicon-rescue multiplex PCR amplified TCR alpha and beta CDR3s from RNA. One-step reverse transcription and amplification started from roughly 100-400 ng of tissue mRNA or PBMC total RNA. TCRdb reprocessed the multiplex PCR reads with MiXCR, giving one entry per CDR3 protein. The table lists approximately 190,000 distinct CDR3 sequences, approximately 30% of them singletons. General study results and limits: Only very few CDR3 sequences appeared in both tissue and blood. Gliomas, especially low-grade, showed above-expected tissue-blood divergence; non-neoplastic patients showed below.

The specimen was glioma tissue, nonneoplastic brain tissue, or PBMCs (not recorded which). This sequence was found in a human donor with low-grade glioma or glioblastoma, undergoing nonglioma brain surgery, or in good health (not recorded which). The V call is TRBV5-1, the J call TRBJ2-1; 9 bases match TRBD2. The DNA for the CDR3 is TGCGCCAGCAGCCCCCTTAGCGGGAGCTCCTACAATGAGCAGTTCTTC. Protein product: CASSPLSGSSYNEQFF.